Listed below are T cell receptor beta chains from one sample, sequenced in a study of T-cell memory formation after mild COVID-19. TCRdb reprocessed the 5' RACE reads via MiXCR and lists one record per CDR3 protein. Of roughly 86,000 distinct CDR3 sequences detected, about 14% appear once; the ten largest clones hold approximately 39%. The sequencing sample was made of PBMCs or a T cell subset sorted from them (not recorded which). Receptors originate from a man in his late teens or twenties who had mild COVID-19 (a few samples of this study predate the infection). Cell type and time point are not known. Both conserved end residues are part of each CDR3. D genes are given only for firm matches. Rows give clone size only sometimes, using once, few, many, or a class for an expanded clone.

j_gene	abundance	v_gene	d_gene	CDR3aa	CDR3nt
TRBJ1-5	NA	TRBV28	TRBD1	CASSLTGFVQPQHF	TGTGCCAGCAGTTTGACAGGGTTCGTTCAGCCCCAGCATTTT
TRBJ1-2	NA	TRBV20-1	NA	CSAREGAGSYGYTF	TGCAGTGCTAGAGAGGGAGCAGGGAGCTATGGCTACACCTTC
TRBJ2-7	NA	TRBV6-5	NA	CASSYDQDYEQYF	TGTGCCAGCAGTTACGACCAGGACTACGAGCAGTACTTC
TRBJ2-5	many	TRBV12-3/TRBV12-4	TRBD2	CASRSGTSVETQYF	TGTGCCAGCAGATCCGGGACTAGCGTGGAGACCCAGTACTTC
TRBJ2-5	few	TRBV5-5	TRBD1	CASSSFRDREGETQYF	TGTGCCAGCAGCTCGTTCCGGGACAGGGAAGGAGAGACCCAGTACTTC
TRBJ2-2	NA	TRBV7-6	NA	CASSLVGGEHVQVPGELFF	TGTGCCAGCAGCTTAGTGGGCGGTGAGCACGTCCAGGTCCCCGGGGAGCTGTTTTTT
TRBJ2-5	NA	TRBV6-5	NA	CASSYSIEGTQYF	TGTGCCAGCAGTTACTCTATCGAGGGGACCCAGTACTTC
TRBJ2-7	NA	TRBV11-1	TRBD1	CASSPRTGAANYEQYF	TGTGCCAGCAGCCCACGGACAGGGGCAGCTAACTACGAGCAGTACTTC
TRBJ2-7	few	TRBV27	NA	CASSSGFAEQYF	TGTGCCAGCAGTTCGGGATTTGCGGAGCAGTACTTC
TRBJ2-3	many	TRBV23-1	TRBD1	CASSQDRADTQYF	TGCGCCAGCAGTCAGGACAGGGCAGATACGCAGTATTTT
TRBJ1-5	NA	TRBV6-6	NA	CASSRGAYSNQPQHF	TGTGCCAGCAGTAGGGGGGCGTATAGCAATCAGCCCCAGCATTTT
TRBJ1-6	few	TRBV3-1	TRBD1	CASSHGPGQGATYNSPLHF	TGTGCCAGCAGCCATGGGCCGGGACAGGGGGCGACCTATAATTCACCCCTCCACTTT
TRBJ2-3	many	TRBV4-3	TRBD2	CASSQEGGSTDTQYF	TGCGCCAGCAGCCAAGAGGGGGGGAGCACAGATACGCAGTATTTT
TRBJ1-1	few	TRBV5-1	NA	CASSFGATEAFF	TGCGCCAGCAGCTTCGGGGCCACTGAAGCTTTCTTT
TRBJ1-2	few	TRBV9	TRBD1	CASSVAVPGGAYYGYTF	TGTGCCAGCAGCGTAGCTGTGCCAGGGGGCGCGTACTATGGCTACACCTTC
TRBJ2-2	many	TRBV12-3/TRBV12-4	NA	CASSFGGNTGELFF	TGTGCCAGCAGTTTTGGCGGGAACACCGGGGAGCTGTTTTTT
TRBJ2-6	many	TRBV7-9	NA	CASSSPWGANVLTF	TGTGCCAGCAGCTCCCCGTGGGGGGCCAACGTCCTGACTTTC
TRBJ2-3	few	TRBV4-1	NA	CASSPRQELLGRVDTQYF	TGCGCCAGCAGCCCCAGACAGGAGCTATTAGGGAGGGTAGATACGCAGTATTTT
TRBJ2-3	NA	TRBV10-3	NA	CAISEQATQYF	TGTGCCATCAGTGAACAGGCTACGCAGTATTTT
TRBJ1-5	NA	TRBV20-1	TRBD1	CSATLEGAGGPQHF	TGCAGTGCTACACTCGAGGGGGCCGGGGGGCCCCAGCATTTT
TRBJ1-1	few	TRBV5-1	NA	CASSPLRHITEAFF	TGCGCCAGCAGCCCTCTTAGACATATCACTGAAGCTTTCTTT
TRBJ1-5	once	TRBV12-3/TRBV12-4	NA	CASSYQAGEPQHF	TGTGCCAGCAGCTACCAGGCGGGAGAGCCCCAGCATTTT